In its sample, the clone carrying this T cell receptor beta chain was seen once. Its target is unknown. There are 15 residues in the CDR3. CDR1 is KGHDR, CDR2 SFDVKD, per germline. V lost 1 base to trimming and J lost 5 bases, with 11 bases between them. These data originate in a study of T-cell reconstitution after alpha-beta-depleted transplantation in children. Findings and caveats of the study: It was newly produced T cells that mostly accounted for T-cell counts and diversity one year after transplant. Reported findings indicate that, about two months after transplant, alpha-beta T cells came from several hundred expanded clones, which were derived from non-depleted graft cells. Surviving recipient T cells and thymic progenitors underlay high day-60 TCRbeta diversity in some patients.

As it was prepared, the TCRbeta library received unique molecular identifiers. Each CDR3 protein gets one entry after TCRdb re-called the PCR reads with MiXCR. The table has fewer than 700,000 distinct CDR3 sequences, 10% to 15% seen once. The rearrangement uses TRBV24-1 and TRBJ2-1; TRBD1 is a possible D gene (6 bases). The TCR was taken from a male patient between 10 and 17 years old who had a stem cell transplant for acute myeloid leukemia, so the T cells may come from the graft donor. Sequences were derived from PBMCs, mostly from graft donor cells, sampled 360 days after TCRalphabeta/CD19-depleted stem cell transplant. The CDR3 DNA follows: TGTGCCACCAGTGATTTCAGGGGCGCCCACAATGAGCAGTTCTTC. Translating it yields CATSDFRGAHNEQFF.